The 5 T cell receptor beta chains below were found in one sample sequenced in a study of regulatory T cells in long-lasting Graves disease. Relying on iRepertoire HTBI primers and Arm-PCR of CDR3 regions, the team built TCR beta libraries. TCRdb used MiXCR to reprocess the multiplex PCR reads, holding one entry per CDR3 protein. Seen here are some 410,000 distinct CDR3 sequences, 16% observed once, and the top ten hold about 10%. Time point reported: newly diagnosed GD, antithyroid drugs for less than 3 months. Scientists built the TCR library using RNA that was extracted from PBMCs. The same specimen was also included in a second study, on T cells in Graves' hyperthyroidism and ophthalmopathy.

The specimen was peripheral blood mononuclear cells (PBMCs), collected at new diagnosis, from a patient treated with antithyroid drugs. The receptors shown here come from a woman between 25 and 40 years old with Graves disease.

This clonotype was detected ten times or more. This chain links TRBV6-2 or TRBV6-3 with TRBJ2-1, with 8 bases lining up with TRBD1. With 6 bases clipped from V and 15 bases from J, the junction kept 7 bases outside the gene matches. In germline, CDR1 is MNHEY, CDR2 SVGEGT. The CDR3 length is 11 residues. CDR3 region: CASRGQGGVFF. CDR3 DNA: TGTGCCAGCAGAGGACAGGGAGGAGTGTTCTTC.

This clonotype was detected many times. The V gene is TRBV11-1, the J gene TRBJ2-1; tentative D call: TRBD2 (6 bases). The CDR3 is 15 residues long. Germline CDR1 is SGHAT and CDR2 is FQDESV (reference sequence). V was trimmed by 4 bases and J by 4 bases, leaving 14 bases between them. The CDR3 loop reads CASSSGWRGYNEQFF. The DNA of the CDR3 is TGTGCCAGCAGCTCCGGGTGGCGGGGTTACAATGAGCAGTTCTTC. The whole variable domain, filled in from reference TRBV11-1 and TRBJ2-1, reads EAEVAQSPRYKITEKSQAVAFWCDPISGHATLYWYRQILGQGPELLVQFQDESVVDDSQLPKDRFSAERLKGVDSTLKIQPAELGDSAMYLCASSSGWRGYNEQFFGPGTRLTVL.

This clonotype has a count of ten or more. This chain connects TRBV24-1 to TRBJ2-1; 13 bases line up with TRBD2. The junction had 8 bases not matched to a gene; V was cut back by 2 bases and J by 8 bases. Germline V lookup: CDR1 KGHDR, CDR2 SFDVKD. This CDR3 has 17 residues. The chain's CDR3 is CATSDSGTSGMGYEQFF. CDR3 coding DNA: TGTGCCACCAGTGATTCGGGGACTAGCGGGATGGGGTATGAGCAGTTCTTC.

V and J are TRBV4-2 and TRBJ2-2, with TRBD2 matching 7 bases. Trimming removed 4 bases from V and 0 bases from J; junction bases left unmatched: 8. CDR3 length equals 17 residues. Per germline, CDR1 LGHNA and CDR2 YNFKEQ. CDR3 loop: CASSLTVGGANTGELFF. The CDR3 nucleotides read TGTGCCAGCAGCCTAACCGTGGGGGGGGCGAACACCGGGGAGCTGTTTTTT.

This clonotype was counted between two and nine times. A much larger clone differs from this one at a single base, so this may be a read error. This rearrangement joins TRBV3-1 to TRBJ2-3, with D uncertain. V lost 0 bases and J lost 3, with 16 bases in between. Germline V CDR1 and CDR2: LGHDT, YNNKEL (reference sequence). The CDR3 is 17 residues long. The CDR3 DNA reads as TGTGCCAGCAGCCAAGACAGGTCGTGGTGCCGTACAGATACGCAGTATTTT. This codes for CASSQDRSWCRTDTQYF.